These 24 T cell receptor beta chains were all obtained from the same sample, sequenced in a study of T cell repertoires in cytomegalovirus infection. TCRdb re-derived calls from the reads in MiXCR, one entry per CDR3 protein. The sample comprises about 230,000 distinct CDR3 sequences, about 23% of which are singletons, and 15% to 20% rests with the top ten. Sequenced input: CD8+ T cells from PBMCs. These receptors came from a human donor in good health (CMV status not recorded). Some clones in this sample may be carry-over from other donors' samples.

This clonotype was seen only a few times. In nucleotides, the CDR3 is TGCAGTGCTAGAGATCTAAACGGCCAGCTAGCGGGGAAAGAGACCCAGTACTTC. Translating gives CSARDLNGQLAGKETQYF. The rearrangement joins TRBV20-1 to TRBJ2-5; 9 nucleotides align to TRBD2. The CDR3 has 18 residues. CDR1 and CDR2 (germline): DFQATT, SNEGSKA (reference sequence). The J segment lost 3 bases and the V segment lost 0 bases, leaving 14 bases of the junction unmatched.

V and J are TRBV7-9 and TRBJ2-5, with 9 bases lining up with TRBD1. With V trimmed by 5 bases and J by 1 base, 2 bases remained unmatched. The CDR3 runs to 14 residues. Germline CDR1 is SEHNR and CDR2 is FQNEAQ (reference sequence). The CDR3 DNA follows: TGTGCCAGCAGCCAGACAGGGGGCCAAGAGACCCAGTACTTC. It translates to CASSQTGGQETQYF.

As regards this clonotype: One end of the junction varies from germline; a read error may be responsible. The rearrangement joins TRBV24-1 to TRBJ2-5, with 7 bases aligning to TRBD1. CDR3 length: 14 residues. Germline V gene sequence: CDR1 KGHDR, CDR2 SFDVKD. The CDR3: CAPSDPDRAETQYF. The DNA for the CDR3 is TGTGCCCCCAGTGATCCCGACAGGGCGGAGACCCAGTACTTC.

CDR3 DNA sequence: TGTGCCAGCAAGCGGGGATACAATGAGCAGTTCTTC. Translated: CASKRGYNEQFF. This chain links TRBV2 with TRBJ2-1; 7 bases line up with TRBD2. CDR1 and CDR2 from the germline V gene are SNHLY and FYNNEI. Unmatched junction bases numbered 1, after V lost 7 bases and J lost 4 bases. CDR3 size: 12 residues.

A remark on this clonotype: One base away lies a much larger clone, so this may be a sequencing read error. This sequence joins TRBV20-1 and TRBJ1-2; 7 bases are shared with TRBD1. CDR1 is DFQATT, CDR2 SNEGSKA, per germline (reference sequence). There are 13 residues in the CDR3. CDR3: CGARVGTVYGYTF. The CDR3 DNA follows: TGCGGTGCTAGAGTTGGGACAGTTTATGGCTACACCTTC.

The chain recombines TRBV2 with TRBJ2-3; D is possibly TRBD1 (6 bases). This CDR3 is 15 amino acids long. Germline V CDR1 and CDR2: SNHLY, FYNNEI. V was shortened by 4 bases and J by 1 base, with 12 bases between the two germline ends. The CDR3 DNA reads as TGTGCCAGCAGTGTTAGGGCAGGGGGCACAGATACGCAGTATTTT. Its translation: CASSVRAGGTDTQYF.

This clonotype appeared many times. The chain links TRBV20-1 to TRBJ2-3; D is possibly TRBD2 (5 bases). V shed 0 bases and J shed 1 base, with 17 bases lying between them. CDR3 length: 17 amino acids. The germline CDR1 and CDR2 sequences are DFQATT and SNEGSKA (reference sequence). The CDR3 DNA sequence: TGCAGTGCTAGAGATAACGCCGACCTCGGGGGCACAGATACGCAGTATTTT. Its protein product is CSARDNADLGGTDTQYF.

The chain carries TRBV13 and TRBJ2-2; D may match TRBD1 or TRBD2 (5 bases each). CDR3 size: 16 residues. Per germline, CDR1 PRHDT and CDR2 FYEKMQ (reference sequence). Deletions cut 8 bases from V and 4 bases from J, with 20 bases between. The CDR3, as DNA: TGTGCCAGCTCACACCCTTGGGACCGCGGCACCGGGGAGCTGTTTTTT. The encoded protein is CASSHPWDRGTGELFF.

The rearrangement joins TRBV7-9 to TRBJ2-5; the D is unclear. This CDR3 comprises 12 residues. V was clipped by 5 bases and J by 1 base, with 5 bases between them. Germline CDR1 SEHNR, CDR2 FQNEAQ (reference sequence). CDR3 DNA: TGTGCCAGCAGCCGCCCCCAAGAGACCCAGTACTTC. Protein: CASSRPQETQYF.

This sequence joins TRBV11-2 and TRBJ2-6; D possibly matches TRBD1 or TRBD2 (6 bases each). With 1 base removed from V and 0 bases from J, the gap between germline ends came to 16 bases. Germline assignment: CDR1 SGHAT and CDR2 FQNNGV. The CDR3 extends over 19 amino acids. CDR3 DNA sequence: TGTGCCAGCAGCTTAGGTGGGGGGCCTCTGGACTCTGGGGCCAACGTCCTGACTTTC. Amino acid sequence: CASSLGGGPLDSGANVLTF.

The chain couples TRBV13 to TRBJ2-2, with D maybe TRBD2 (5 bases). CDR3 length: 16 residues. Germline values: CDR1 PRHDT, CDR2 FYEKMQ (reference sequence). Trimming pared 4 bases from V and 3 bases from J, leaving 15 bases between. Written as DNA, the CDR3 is TGTGCCAGCAGCTGGGCCCCAGGAGGCGACACCGGGGAGCTGTTTTTT. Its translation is CASSWAPGGDTGELFF.

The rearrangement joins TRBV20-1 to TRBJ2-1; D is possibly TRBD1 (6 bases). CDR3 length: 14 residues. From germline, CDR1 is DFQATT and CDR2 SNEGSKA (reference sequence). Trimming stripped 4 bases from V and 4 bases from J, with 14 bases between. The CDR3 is CSAIQGNNYNEQFF. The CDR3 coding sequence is TGCAGTGCTATTCAGGGGAACAATTACAATGAGCAGTTCTTC.

In DNA, the CDR3 is TGTGCCAGCAGCTCCCTGGACGGAAGTAATGAAAAACTGTTTTTT. Its translation is CASSSLDGSNEKLFF. The gene calls are TRBV7-3 and TRBJ1-4; D not resolved. The V and J ends lost 4 bases and 4 bases respectively, with 13 bases between them. CDR3 size: 15 residues. CDR1 and CDR2 from the germline V gene are SGHTA and FQGTGA.

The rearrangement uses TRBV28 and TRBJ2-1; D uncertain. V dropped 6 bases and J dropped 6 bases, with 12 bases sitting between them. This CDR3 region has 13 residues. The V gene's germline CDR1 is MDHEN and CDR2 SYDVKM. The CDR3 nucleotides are TGTGCCAGCAGCCCCCCAGGTGGCAATGAGCAGTTCTTC. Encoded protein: CASSPPGGNEQFF.

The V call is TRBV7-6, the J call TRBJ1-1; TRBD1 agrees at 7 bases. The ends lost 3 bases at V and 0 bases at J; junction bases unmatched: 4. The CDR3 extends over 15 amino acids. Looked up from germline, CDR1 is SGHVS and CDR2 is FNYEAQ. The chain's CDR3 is CASSFTGALNTEAFF. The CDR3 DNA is TGTGCCAGCAGCTTTACAGGGGCGCTGAACACTGAAGCTTTCTTT.

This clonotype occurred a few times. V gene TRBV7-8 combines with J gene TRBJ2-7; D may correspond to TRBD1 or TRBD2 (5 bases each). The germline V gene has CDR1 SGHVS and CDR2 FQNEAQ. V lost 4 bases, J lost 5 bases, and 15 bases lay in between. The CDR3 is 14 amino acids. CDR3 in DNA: TGTGCCAGCAGCTCTGGGACGGGATCCGACGAGCAGTACTTC. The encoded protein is CASSSGTGSDEQYF.

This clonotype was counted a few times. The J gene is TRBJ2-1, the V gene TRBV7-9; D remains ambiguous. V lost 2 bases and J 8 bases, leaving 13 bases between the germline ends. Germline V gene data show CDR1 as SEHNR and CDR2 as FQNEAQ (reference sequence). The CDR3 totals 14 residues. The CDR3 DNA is TGTGCCAGCAGCTTATCCGGGCAGATCTATGAGCAGTTCTTC. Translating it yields CASSLSGQIYEQFF. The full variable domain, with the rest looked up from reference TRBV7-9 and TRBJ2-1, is DTGVSQNPRHKITKRGQNVTFRCDPISEHNRLYWYRQTLGQGPEFLTYFQNEAQLEKSRLLSDRFSAERPKGSFSTLEIQRTEQGDSAMYLCASSLSGQIYEQFFGPGTRLTVL.

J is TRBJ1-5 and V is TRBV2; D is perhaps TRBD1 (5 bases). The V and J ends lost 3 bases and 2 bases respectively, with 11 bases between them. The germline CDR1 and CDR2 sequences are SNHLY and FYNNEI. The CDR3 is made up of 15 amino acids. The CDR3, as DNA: TGTGCCAGCAGTGACTACGGGGCTGGCAATCAGCCCCAGCATTTT. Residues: CASSDYGAGNQPQHF.

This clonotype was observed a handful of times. This CDR3 reads CATSRDPNDQPQHF. The CDR3, as DNA: TGTGCCACCAGCAGAGACCCGAATGATCAGCCCCAGCATTTT. V usage is TRBV15 and J usage is TRBJ1-5; D not resolved. Germline assignment: CDR1 LNHNV and CDR2 YYDKDF (reference sequence). The CDR3 is 14 residues long. V dropped 0 bases and J dropped 5 bases, with 8 bases sitting between them.

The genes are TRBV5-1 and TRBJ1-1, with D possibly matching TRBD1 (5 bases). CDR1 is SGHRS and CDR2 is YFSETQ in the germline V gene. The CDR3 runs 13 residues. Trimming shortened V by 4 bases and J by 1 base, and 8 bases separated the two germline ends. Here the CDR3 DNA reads TGCGCCAGCAGCATGGACACGAACACTGAAGCTTTCTTT. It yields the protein CASSMDTNTEAFF.

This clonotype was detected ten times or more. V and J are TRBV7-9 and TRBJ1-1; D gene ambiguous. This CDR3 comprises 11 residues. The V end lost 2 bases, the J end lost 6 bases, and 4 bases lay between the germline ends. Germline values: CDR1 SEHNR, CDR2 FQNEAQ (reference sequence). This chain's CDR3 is CASSLSSEAFF. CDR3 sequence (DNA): TGTGCCAGCAGCTTATCGTCTGAAGCTTTCTTT. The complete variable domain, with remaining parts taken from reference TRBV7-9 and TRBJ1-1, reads DTGVSQNPRHKITKRGQNVTFRCDPISEHNRLYWYRQTLGQGPEFLTYFQNEAQLEKSRLLSDRFSAERPKGSFSTLEIQRTEQGDSAMYLCASSLSSEAFFGQGTRLTVV.

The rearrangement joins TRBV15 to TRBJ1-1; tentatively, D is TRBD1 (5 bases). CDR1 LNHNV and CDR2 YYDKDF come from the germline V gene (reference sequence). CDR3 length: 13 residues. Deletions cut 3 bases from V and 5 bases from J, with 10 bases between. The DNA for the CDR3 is TGTGCCACCAGCAGGCGAGGGGTAACTGAAGCTTTCTTT. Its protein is CATSRRGVTEAFF.

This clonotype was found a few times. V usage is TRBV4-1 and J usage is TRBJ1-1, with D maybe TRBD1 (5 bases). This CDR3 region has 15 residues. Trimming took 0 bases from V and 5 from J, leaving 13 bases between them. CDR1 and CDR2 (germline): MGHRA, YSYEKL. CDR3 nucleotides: TGCGCCAGCAGCCAAGATCCAGGGCTCAGGACTGAAGCTTTCTTT. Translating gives CASSQDPGLRTEAFF.

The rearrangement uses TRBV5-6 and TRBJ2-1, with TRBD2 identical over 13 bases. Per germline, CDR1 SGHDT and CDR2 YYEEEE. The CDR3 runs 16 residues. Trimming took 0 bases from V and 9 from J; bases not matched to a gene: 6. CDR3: CASSLELAGGQGEQFF. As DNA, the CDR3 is TGTGCCAGCAGCTTGGAACTAGCGGGGGGGCAAGGTGAGCAGTTCTTC. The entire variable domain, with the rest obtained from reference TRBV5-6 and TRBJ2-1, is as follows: DAGVTQSPTHLIKTRGQQVTLRCSPKSGHDTVSWYQQALGQGPQFIFQYYEEEERQRGNFPDRFSGHQFPNYSSELNVNALLLGDSALYLCASSLELAGGQGEQFFGPGTRLTVL.